A single sample is the source of the 12 T cell receptor beta chains below, sequenced in a study of a mutant IDH1 vaccine in newly diagnosed glioma. These receptors have no identified antigens. Profiled with immunoSEQ multiplex PCR; TCRdb holds only in-frame clones, not every one. The sample holds about 61,000 clones; around 80% are singletons and the top ten take 4.5% to 7.5%. Indicated time point: week 11, during vaccination. Each vaccine dose was 300 ug of mutant IDH1 20-mer peptide, with topical imiquimod. The source was PBMCs, collected from a glioma patient whose treatment included an IDH1 peptide vaccine. These TCRs come from a man aged 45-65 years with glioma.

The chain is built from TRBV4-2 and TRBJ2-1, with D unclear. CDR1 and CDR2 from the germline V gene are LGHNA and YNFKEQ. CDR3 length: 17 amino acids. V was shortened by 3 bases and J by 2 bases, with 17 bases between the two germline ends. CDR3 nucleotide sequence: TGTGCCAGCAGCCAGCCCTTAAGGGCCGGTCCCTACAATGAGCAGTTCTTC. This gives the protein CASSQPLRAGPYNEQFF.

By frequency in the sample, this clone is medium-sized. This sequence joins TRBV29-1 and TRBJ1-2, with D possibly TRBD1 on 6 matching bases. Trimming left V 1 base short and J 2 bases short, with 14 bases between. The germline gives CDR1 SQVTM, CDR2 ANQGSEA. CDR3 size: 15 residues. The CDR3 sequence: CSVEGTAAGNYGYTF. CDR3 nucleotide sequence: TGCAGCGTTGAAGGGACAGCCGCGGGCAACTATGGCTACACCTTC. The full variable domain, rest sourced from reference TRBV29-1 and TRBJ1-2, is SAVISQKPSRDICQRGTSLTIQCQVDSQVTMMFWYRQQPGQSLTLIATANQGSEATYESGFVIDKFPISRPNLTFSTLTVSNMSPEDSSIYLCSVEGTAAGNYGYTFGSGTRLTVV.

The J gene is TRBJ2-3, the V gene TRBV30; 7 positions agree with TRBD2. The V gene end was trimmed by 2 bases and the J gene end by 5 bases; junction bases not matched to a gene: 7. This CDR3 has 14 residues. Germline CDR1 reads GTSNPN; CDR2 reads SVGIG (reference sequence). The CDR3 bases are TGTGCCTGGAGTTTCGGGGGGTCGGGAGATACGCAGTATTTT. Amino acids: CAWSFGGSGDTQYF.

The chain combines TRBV5-8 with TRBJ2-7, with a tentative D call TRBD1 (6 bases). This CDR3 spans 14 amino acids. Trimming pared 3 bases from V and 2 bases from J, leaving 12 bases between. From germline, CDR1 is SGHTS and CDR2 YDEGEE. In DNA, the CDR3 is TGTGCCAGCAGCTACGGGACACTAGCCTACGAGCAGTACTTC. As protein: CASSYGTLAYEQYF.

V and J are TRBV11-2 and TRBJ2-3; D gene unclear. Germline CDR1 and CDR2: SGHAT and FQNNGV. The CDR3 covers 13 residues. Trimming stripped 6 bases from V and 7 bases from J, with 14 bases between. The CDR3 protein is CASRPGLRNTQYF. CDR3 nucleotides: TGTGCCAGCAGGCCAGGCCTACGGAATACGCAGTATTTT.

This chain joins TRBV6-5 and TRBJ1-6; no definite D call. Germline lookup yields CDR1 MNHEY and CDR2 SVGAGI. The CDR3 runs to 14 residues. Trimming stripped 6 bases from V and 7 bases from J, with 13 bases between. CDR3 in amino acids: CASSPEKHNSPLHF. In DNA form, the CDR3 reads TGTGCCAGCAGCCCCGAAAAACACAATTCACCCCTCCACTTT.

This clone was detected once. The chain recombines TRBV6-6 with TRBJ2-1, with 12 bases aligning to TRBD1. CDR1 and CDR2 from the germline V gene are MNHNY and SVGAGI (reference sequence). The V and J ends lost 5 bases and 2 bases, in that order; junction bases with no gene match: 4. The CDR3 runs to 16 residues. The CDR3 bases are TGTGCCAGCAGTCGAGGGACAGGGGGCCCCTACAATGAGCAGTTCTTC. This codes for CASSRGTGGPYNEQFF.

The chain recombines TRBV6-5 with TRBJ1-2, with D possibly TRBD1 on 5 matching bases. The CDR3 runs to 13 residues. Germline CDR1 MNHEY, CDR2 SVGAGI. V was clipped by 6 bases and J by 8 bases, with 16 bases between them. The CDR3 is CASRRTAGFGYTF. CDR3 nucleotide sequence: TGTGCCAGCAGACGTACTGCAGGGTTCGGCTACACCTTC.

The J gene is TRBJ1-4, the V gene TRBV5-4, with 10 bases fitting TRBD1. The germline CDR1 and CDR2 sequences are SGHNT and YYREEE (reference sequence). With V trimmed by 2 bases and J by 7 bases, 8 bases remained unmatched. The CDR3 extends over 16 amino acids. This chain's CDR3 is CASSFFPGQGTEKLFF. CDR3 in DNA: TGTGCCAGCAGCTTCTTCCCGGGACAGGGGACTGAAAAACTGTTTTTT.

The chain uses TRBV27 and TRBJ2-7, with TRBD1 identical over 9 bases. This CDR3 comprises 14 residues. Germline-derived CDR1 and CDR2 are MNHEY and SMNVEV (reference sequence). V lost 3 bases and J lost 4; bases outside the gene matches: 4. CDR3 bases: TGTGCCAGCAGTTTTGGGACAGGGAGATACGAGCAGTACTTC. Amino acids: CASSFGTGRYEQYF.

The chain joins TRBV18 to TRBJ1-4, with D maybe TRBD1 (6 bases). V gave up 6 bases and J gave up 5 bases, with 16 bases separating them. Germline V gene data show CDR1 as KGHSH and CDR2 as LQKENI. The CDR3 covers 15 residues. CDR3 sequence reads: CASSPQGTENEKLFF. DNA of the CDR3: TGTGCCAGCTCGCCGCAGGGGACTGAAAATGAAAAACTGTTTTTT.

The chain is built from TRBV4-3 and TRBJ2-7, with 9 bases aligning to TRBD1. Germline lookup yields CDR1 LGHNA and CDR2 YSLEER. The ends lost 0 bases at V and 5 bases at J; junction bases unmatched: 8. The CDR3 totals 16 residues. CDR3 DNA: TGCGCCAGCAGCCAAGACTTGGGACAGGGAAGCGACGAGCAGTACTTC. It codes for CASSQDLGQGSDEQYF.